A single sample gave rise to the 28 T cell receptor beta chains below, sequenced in a study of T cell responses to AZD1222 COVID-19 vaccine (dated by TCRdb to the early 2020s). Per the publication, the time point label means: baseline before first vaccination. Library preparation was by the immunoSEQ multiplex PCR assay. Entries here come from immuneACCESS through TCRdb and include only in-frame sequences with V and J called. Some clones fail to appear in such tables; in the studies checked, an unresolved V gene covers under half of the shortfall, and the cause of the remainder is unknown. The sample table shows around 120,000 clones, and under 85% are seen once. About 6.2% of the sample is held by the ten biggest clonotypes. Sample: peripheral blood, taken on day 0 of AZD1222 vaccination. The receptors shown here come from an adult in good health.

This clone has a handful of counts. The rearrangement links TRBV3-1 (or the pseudogene TRBV3-2) to TRBJ1-1; D uncertain. V lost 6 bases and J 1 base, leaving 6 bases between the germline ends. Germline CDR1 reads LGHDT; CDR2 reads YNNKEL (reference sequence). The CDR3 is 12 residues long. The CDR3 loop is CASRTWNTEAFF. CDR3 nucleotides: TGTGCCAGCAGGACATGGAACACTGAAGCTTTCTTT.

This clone was picked up one time. The chain carries TRBV2 and TRBJ1-6, with D possibly being TRBD1 (5 bases). Looked up from germline, CDR1 is SNHLY and CDR2 is FYNNEI. The CDR3 sequence is 14 residues long. V lost 6 bases and J 9 bases, leaving 15 bases between the germline ends. In nucleotides, the CDR3 is TGTGCCAGCAGCGTCCGGGAAAGGGGTTCACCCCTCCACTTT. Its translation: CASSVRERGSPLHF.

The chain is built from TRBV28 and TRBJ2-3; 9 bases fit TRBD2. The trim removed 4 bases at V and 2 bases at J, leaving 10 bases unmatched. The length of the CDR3 is 17 residues. CDR1 MDHEN and CDR2 SYDVKM come from the germline V gene. CDR3 protein: CASSYPSAGGITDTQYF. In DNA, the CDR3 is TGTGCCAGCAGTTACCCTTCGGCGGGGGGGATCACAGATACGCAGTATTTT. The full variable domain, its missing parts supplied by reference TRBV28 and TRBJ2-3, is DVKVTQSSRYLVKRTGEKVFLECVQDMDHENMFWYRQDPGLGLRLIYFSYDVKMKEKGDIPEGYSVSREKKERFSLILESASTNQTSMYLCASSYPSAGGITDTQYFGPGTRLTVL.

V is TRBV11-2 and J is TRBJ2-7, with D perhaps TRBD1 (6 bases). The germline V gene has CDR1 SGHAT and CDR2 FQNNGV. The V end was cut by 5 bases, the J end by 2 bases, with 25 bases between. The CDR3 extends over 18 amino acids. CDR3 sequence (DNA): TGTGCCAGCAGCGAGGGGGACCTAGGACATTTTACCCCCTACGAGCAGTACTTC. Protein product: CASSEGDLGHFTPYEQYF.

The chain is built from TRBV12-3 or TRBV12-4 and TRBJ1-3; D is uncertain. Trimming stripped 3 bases from V and 9 bases from J, with 6 bases between. This CDR3 has 11 amino acids. The CDR3 here is CASSLSGTIYF. The CDR3 DNA reads TGTGCCAGCAGTTTGAGCGGCACCATATATTTT.

This chain uses TRBV6-5 with TRBJ2-7, with 12 bases matching TRBD1. Germline V gene data show CDR1 as MNHEY and CDR2 as SVGAGI. CDR3 length equals 16 residues. Losses at the gene ends were 2 bases for V and 5 bases for J; bases not matched to a gene: 7. The DNA for the CDR3 is TGTGCCAGCAGTTACGGTGAGGGACAGGGGGCTCACGAGCAGTACTTC. Its translation is CASSYGEGQGAHEQYF.

DNA of the CDR3: TGTGCCAGCAGCCCGCGACTAATGAACACTGAAGCTTTCTTT. It codes for CASSPRLMNTEAFF. The V and J genes are TRBV9 and TRBJ1-1; D unresolved. This CDR3 region has 14 residues. The V and J ends lost 4 bases and 0 bases respectively, with 10 bases between them. The germline gives CDR1 SGDLS, CDR2 YYNGEE.

This clone has a single count. This chain links TRBV2 with TRBJ1-3; D possibly corresponds to TRBD1 (5 bases). The length of the CDR3 is 17 residues. The V gene lost 0 bases and the J gene lost 1 base, with 13 bases spanning the gap. From germline, CDR1 is SNHLY and CDR2 FYNNEI. The CDR3 DNA reads TGTGCCAGCAGTGAAGCGCGTTCGGGGGAGTCTGGAAACACCATATATTTT. This codes for CASSEARSGESGNTIYF. The full variable domain, in which reference TRBV2 and TRBJ1-3 provide the parts outside the CDR3, is EPEVTQTPSHQVTQMGQEVILRCVPISNHLYFYWYRQILGQKVEFLVSFYNNEISEKSEIFDDQFSVERPDGSNFTLKIRSTKLEDSAMYFCASSEARSGESGNTIYFGEGSWLTVV.

The chain employs TRBV7-2 and TRBJ1-3; D remains unclear. The CDR3 is 15 amino acids. Germline assignment: CDR1 SGHTA and CDR2 FQGNSA. V was trimmed by 1 base and J by 0 bases, leaving 7 bases between them. Here the CDR3 reads CASSLVGDSGNTIYF. CDR3 bases: TGTGCCAGCAGCTTAGTAGGAGACTCTGGAAACACCATATATTTT.

This chain uses TRBV7-2 with TRBJ2-1; D might be TRBD1 (5 bases). This CDR3 is built from 14 residues. Germline assignment: CDR1 SGHTA and CDR2 FQGNSA. The V gene lost 0 bases and the J gene lost 5 bases, with 8 bases spanning the gap. This CDR3 reads CASSLAAGNNEQFF. CDR3 DNA sequence: TGTGCCAGCAGCTTAGCCGCAGGGAACAATGAGCAGTTCTTC.

Of note for this clone: Other DNA variants within this sample encode the same CDR3. The chain couples TRBV6-4 to TRBJ2-3; 10 bases match TRBD2. Germline V gene data show CDR1 as MRHNA and CDR2 as SNTAGT. The ends lost 4 bases at V and 2 bases at J; junction bases unmatched: 3. The CDR3 has 15 residues. CDR3 in amino acids: CASSASGGATDTQYF. The CDR3 DNA sequence: TGTGCCAGCAGTGCCAGCGGGGGGGCCACAGATACGCAGTATTTT.

V is TRBV11-2 and J is TRBJ2-2; TRBD1 matches at 10 bases. This CDR3 spans 18 amino acids. Unmatched junction bases numbered 15, after V lost 5 bases and J lost 6 bases. CDR1 and CDR2 (germline): SGHAT, FQNNGV. The CDR3 DNA is TGTGCCAGCAGCCCTGCGGGACAGGGGATTAGGTTGCCCGGGGAGCTGTTTTTT. It specifies CASSPAGQGIRLPGELFF.

V usage is TRBV21-1 and J usage is TRBJ2-3; TRBD2 is taken as the D call from the table, unchecked against the DNA. TRBV21-1 is a pseudogene locus. This CDR3 spans 16 amino acids. The CDR3 sequence is CARSPGPAASTDTQYF. The CDR3 nucleotides are TGTGCCAGGTCCCCGGGTCCAGCGGCTTCCACAGATACGCAGTATTTT.

CDR3 sequence reads: CASSQVGESIQYF. CDR3 nucleotides: TGCGCCAGCAGCCAAGTGGGAGAGAGCATTCAGTACTTC. The chain uses TRBV4-3 and TRBJ2-4, with D maybe TRBD2 (5 bases). Germline lookup yields CDR1 LGHNA and CDR2 YSLEER. This CDR3 contains 13 residues. V was shortened by 1 base and J by 9 bases, with 10 bases between the two germline ends.

Turning to this clone: A junction end diverges from the germline sequence, so it may reflect a read error. The V gene is TRBV19, the J gene TRBJ1-1; D ambiguous. The CDR3 covers 15 residues. Germline CDR1 reads LNHDA; CDR2 reads SQIVND (reference sequence). The CDR3 protein is CASSILSSGNAEAFF. Here the CDR3 DNA reads TGTGCCAGTAGTATCCTCTCCTCCGGGAACGCTGAAGCTTTCTTT.

The rearrangement uses TRBV30 and TRBJ2-7; no firm D call. With 5 bases removed from V and 2 bases from J, the gap between germline ends came to 13 bases. The CDR3 loop spans 13 amino acids. Germline CDR1 and CDR2: GTSNPN and SVGIG (reference sequence). CDR3 protein: CAWGTQHPYEQYF. DNA of the CDR3: TGTGCCTGGGGAACTCAGCACCCCTACGAGCAGTACTTC.

This chain uses TRBV6-2 or TRBV6-3 with TRBJ1-5; D is possibly TRBD1 (5 bases). In germline, CDR1 is MNHEY, CDR2 SVGEGT. With 2 bases removed from V and 9 bases from J, the gap between germline ends came to 14 bases. The CDR3 loop spans 14 amino acids. The CDR3 nucleotides read TGTGCCAGCAGTTACCGGGGCAGCACATCGCCCCAGCATTTT. Residues: CASSYRGSTSPQHF.

The chain joins TRBV11-3 to TRBJ1-2, with 7 bases that match TRBD1. The CDR3 totals 14 residues. The ends lost 10 bases at V and 4 bases at J; junction bases unmatched: 12. Germline V gene data show CDR1 as SGHNT and CDR2 as YENEEA. The CDR3 loop reads CATRGAGHSYGYTF. The DNA for the CDR3 is TGTGCCACCAGGGGGGCAGGGCACTCCTATGGCTACACCTTC.

This clone came up once. The chain recombines TRBV28 with TRBJ1-5; 7 bases are a match to TRBD1. The CDR3 is made up of 15 amino acids. Germline V gene sequence: CDR1 MDHEN, CDR2 SYDVKM. J was trimmed by 3 bases and V by 4 bases; bases with no gene match: 6. The CDR3 reads CASSSPGQNNQPQHF. In DNA, the CDR3 is TGTGCCAGCAGTTCCCCGGGACAGAACAATCAGCCCCAGCATTTT.

The rearrangement joins TRBV10-3 to TRBJ2-2; TRBD1 matches 9 bases. Germline V gene lookup returns CDR1 ENHRY and CDR2 SYGVKD. This CDR3 is 17 amino acids long. The trim removed 5 bases at V and 0 bases at J, leaving 7 bases unmatched. The CDR3 nucleotides are TGTGCCATCAGTCTAGGGGGACAGGGCTCGAACACCGGGGAGCTGTTTTTT. Encoded protein: CAISLGGQGSNTGELFF.

CDR3: CASSLGDFVYGYTF. CDR3 in DNA: TGCGCCAGCAGCTTGGGGGACTTTGTCTATGGCTACACCTTC. V is TRBV5-1 and J is TRBJ1-2, with a tentative D call TRBD1 (5 bases). CDR3 length: 14 amino acids. Deletions cut 0 bases from V and 4 bases from J, with 10 bases between. CDR1 is SGHRS and CDR2 is YFSETQ in the germline V gene.

The V gene is TRBV6-5, the J gene TRBJ1-2; tentative D call: TRBD1 (5 bases). CDR1 is MNHEY and CDR2 is SVGAGI in the germline V gene. There are 11 residues in the CDR3. The V end lost 10 bases, the J end lost 10 bases, and 16 bases lay between the germline ends. CDR3 in DNA: TGTGCCAAAAGGGGTTACGGGACCTACACCTTC. The encoded protein is CAKRGYGTYTF.

About this clone itself: At one of its ends the junction is not consistent with the germline gene, which may arise from a read error. The chain has TRBV9 and TRBJ2-5; D is perhaps TRBD2 (7 bases). CDR3 length: 16 amino acids. The germline V gene has CDR1 SGDLS and CDR2 YYNGEE. CDR3 coding DNA: TGTGCCCGCAGCGGGGAGGGGGGGTCATCTCAAGAGACCCAGTACTTC. Translating gives CARSGEGGSSQETQYF.

For the CDR3, the DNA is TGCGCCAGCAGCTTGGGGACAACTGGAAACACCATATATTTT. Translation gives CASSLGTTGNTIYF. The chain recombines TRBV5-1 with TRBJ1-3; D might be TRBD1 (5 bases). The CDR3 runs to 14 residues. The germline CDR1 and CDR2 sequences are SGHRS and YFSETQ. The ends were cut back, 0 bases at V and 2 bases at J, with 6 bases in the middle.

J is TRBJ2-7 and V is TRBV15; no clear D. Trimming pared 1 base from V and 2 bases from J, leaving 9 bases between. Germline lookup yields CDR1 LNHNV and CDR2 YYDKDF (reference sequence). This CDR3 is built from 14 residues. The CDR3 spells CATSRARTAYEQYF. The DNA of the CDR3 is TGTGCCACCAGCAGAGCCAGGACGGCCTACGAGCAGTACTTC.

The chain has TRBV6-1 and TRBJ1-1; the match to TRBD1 covers 7 bases. From germline, CDR1 is MNHNS and CDR2 SASEGT. Germline trimming cut 3 bases from V and 0 bases from J; bases unmatched to any gene: 1. This CDR3 region has 14 residues. CDR3 in amino acids: CASSDGQVNTEAFF. In nucleotides, the CDR3 is TGTGCCAGCAGTGACGGACAGGTGAACACTGAAGCTTTCTTT.

The chain joins TRBV9 to TRBJ2-2, with no clear D. Trimming took off 1 base at V and 4 bases at J, with 14 bases between the two ends. The CDR3 contains 16 residues. Germline V gene data show CDR1 as SGDLS and CDR2 as YYNGEE. The CDR3 spells CASSVMGSPFTGELFF. CDR3 bases: TGTGCCAGCAGCGTAATGGGGTCCCCATTCACCGGGGAGCTGTTTTTT.

V gene TRBV21-1 combines with J gene TRBJ1-4; the D call of TRBD1 is as the table states it, not checked on the DNA. TRBV21-1 is shown as a pseudogene. This CDR3 spans 19 amino acids. The CDR3 nucleotides read TGTGCCAGCAGCAAAGCGGGGCCCCGCCGTAATTTAACTAATGAAAAACTGTTTTTT. Amino acid sequence: CASSKAGPRRNLTNEKLFF.